A single sample gave rise to the 9 T cell receptor beta chains below, sequenced in a study of beta chain features in type 1 diabetes. The authors reverse transcribed all of the isolated RNA, so sequencing captured expressed TCRB transcripts. The table came from immunoSEQ multiplex PCR; TCRdb's copy has only in-frame clones and leaves some out. The data show about 150,000 clones, with about 8.5% seen just once and less than 0.85% held by the top ten. The sequenced sample was central memory CD4+ T cells from blood. The receptors were sampled from a man between 18 and 35 years old in good health.

This chain connects TRBV14 to TRBJ2-5; 7 bases are a match to TRBD1. The CDR3 sequence is 15 residues long. V was clipped by 2 bases and J by 1 base; unmatched bases: 4. CDR1 and CDR2 (germline): SGHDN, FVKESK. Here the CDR3 DNA reads TGTGCCAGCAGCCAAACCGGACAGGTCCAAGAGACCCAGTACTTC. This sequence encodes CASSQTGQVQETQYF.

Only a few counts were recorded for this clone. Other DNA sequences of this sample code for an identical CDR3. The chain employs TRBV6-1 and TRBJ2-4; 7 bases match TRBD2. The CDR3 has 15 residues. The junction had 6 bases not matched to a gene; V was cut back by 3 bases and J by 4 bases. The V gene's germline CDR1 is MNHNS and CDR2 SASEGT. For the CDR3, the DNA is TGTGCCAGCAGTGAGGCAGCGGGGACTAAAAACATTCAGTACTTC. Translated, it gives CASSEAAGTKNIQYF.

Ten or more counts support this clone. The rearrangement links TRBV6-6 to TRBJ1-6, with D perhaps TRBD1 (5 bases). The CDR3 consists of 14 residues. The germline V gene has CDR1 MNHNY and CDR2 SVGAGI (reference sequence). V was trimmed by 6 bases and J by 6 bases, leaving 12 bases between them. The CDR3 is CASSYQGGNSPLHF. The CDR3, as DNA: TGTGCCAGCAGCTATCAGGGAGGTAATTCACCCCTCCACTTT.

J is TRBJ1-2 and V is TRBV28; 7 nucleotides align to TRBD1. V shed 4 bases, J shed 2 bases, and the junction held 4 bases outside the gene matches. The CDR3 is made up of 14 amino acids. Per the germline V gene, CDR1 is MDHEN and CDR2 is SYDVKM. Here the CDR3 DNA reads TGTGCCAGCAGTTCAGGGGGGTTCAACTATGGCTACACCTTC. It codes for CASSSGGFNYGYTF.

In its sample, this clone was seen many times. The DNA of the CDR3 is TGTGCCAGCAGTTACTCACTACAGGGGTCTCAGAATGGCTACACCTTC. Its translation: CASSYSLQGSQNGYTF. V and J are TRBV6-6 and TRBJ1-2; 7 bases are a match to TRBD1. Trimming at V came to 0 bases and at J to 6 bases, leaving 10 bases not matched to a gene. The CDR3 covers 16 residues. The V gene's germline CDR1 is MNHNY and CDR2 SVGAGI (reference sequence).

There are a few counts of this clone. The CDR3 sequence is CASSFLGAPQETQYF. In DNA, the CDR3 is TGCGCCAGCAGCTTTTTGGGGGCCCCCCAAGAGACCCAGTACTTC. The rearrangement joins TRBV5-1 to TRBJ2-5, with D possibly TRBD1 on 6 matching bases. The CDR3 is 15 residues long. Germline V gene sequence: CDR1 SGHRS, CDR2 YFSETQ. V gave up 2 bases and J gave up 1 base, with 12 bases separating them.

The chain couples TRBV28 to TRBJ1-4; TRBD1 matches at 10 bases. Trimming removed 6 bases from V and 5 bases from J; junction bases left unmatched: 3. The germline CDR1 and CDR2 sequences are MDHEN and SYDVKM. This CDR3 is built from 14 residues. The CDR3 sequence is CASRRDRGNEKLFF. DNA of the CDR3: TGTGCCAGCAGAAGGGACAGGGGAAATGAAAAACTGTTTTTT.

This clone was counted at least ten times. CDR3 region: CAISESTVSSYEQYF. Written as DNA, the CDR3 is TGTGCCATCAGTGAGTCTACGGTGAGCTCCTACGAGCAGTACTTC. The chain joins TRBV10-3 to TRBJ2-7; D is ambiguous. This CDR3 has 15 amino acids. The germline V gene encodes CDR1 ENHRY and CDR2 SYGVKD. Trimming shortened V by 0 bases and J by 0 bases, and 9 bases separated the two germline ends.

This clone was observed a handful of times. J is TRBJ2-7 and V is TRBV28; D perhaps matches TRBD1 (6 bases). This CDR3 spans 16 amino acids. Germline loops: CDR1 MDHEN, CDR2 SYDVKM. The ends were cut back, 2 bases at V and 2 bases at J, with 16 bases in the middle. The CDR3 DNA is TGTGCCAGCAGTTTAGGGGCAGGGGTCCCCCCCTACGAGCAGTACTTC. The encoded protein is CASSLGAGVPPYEQYF.